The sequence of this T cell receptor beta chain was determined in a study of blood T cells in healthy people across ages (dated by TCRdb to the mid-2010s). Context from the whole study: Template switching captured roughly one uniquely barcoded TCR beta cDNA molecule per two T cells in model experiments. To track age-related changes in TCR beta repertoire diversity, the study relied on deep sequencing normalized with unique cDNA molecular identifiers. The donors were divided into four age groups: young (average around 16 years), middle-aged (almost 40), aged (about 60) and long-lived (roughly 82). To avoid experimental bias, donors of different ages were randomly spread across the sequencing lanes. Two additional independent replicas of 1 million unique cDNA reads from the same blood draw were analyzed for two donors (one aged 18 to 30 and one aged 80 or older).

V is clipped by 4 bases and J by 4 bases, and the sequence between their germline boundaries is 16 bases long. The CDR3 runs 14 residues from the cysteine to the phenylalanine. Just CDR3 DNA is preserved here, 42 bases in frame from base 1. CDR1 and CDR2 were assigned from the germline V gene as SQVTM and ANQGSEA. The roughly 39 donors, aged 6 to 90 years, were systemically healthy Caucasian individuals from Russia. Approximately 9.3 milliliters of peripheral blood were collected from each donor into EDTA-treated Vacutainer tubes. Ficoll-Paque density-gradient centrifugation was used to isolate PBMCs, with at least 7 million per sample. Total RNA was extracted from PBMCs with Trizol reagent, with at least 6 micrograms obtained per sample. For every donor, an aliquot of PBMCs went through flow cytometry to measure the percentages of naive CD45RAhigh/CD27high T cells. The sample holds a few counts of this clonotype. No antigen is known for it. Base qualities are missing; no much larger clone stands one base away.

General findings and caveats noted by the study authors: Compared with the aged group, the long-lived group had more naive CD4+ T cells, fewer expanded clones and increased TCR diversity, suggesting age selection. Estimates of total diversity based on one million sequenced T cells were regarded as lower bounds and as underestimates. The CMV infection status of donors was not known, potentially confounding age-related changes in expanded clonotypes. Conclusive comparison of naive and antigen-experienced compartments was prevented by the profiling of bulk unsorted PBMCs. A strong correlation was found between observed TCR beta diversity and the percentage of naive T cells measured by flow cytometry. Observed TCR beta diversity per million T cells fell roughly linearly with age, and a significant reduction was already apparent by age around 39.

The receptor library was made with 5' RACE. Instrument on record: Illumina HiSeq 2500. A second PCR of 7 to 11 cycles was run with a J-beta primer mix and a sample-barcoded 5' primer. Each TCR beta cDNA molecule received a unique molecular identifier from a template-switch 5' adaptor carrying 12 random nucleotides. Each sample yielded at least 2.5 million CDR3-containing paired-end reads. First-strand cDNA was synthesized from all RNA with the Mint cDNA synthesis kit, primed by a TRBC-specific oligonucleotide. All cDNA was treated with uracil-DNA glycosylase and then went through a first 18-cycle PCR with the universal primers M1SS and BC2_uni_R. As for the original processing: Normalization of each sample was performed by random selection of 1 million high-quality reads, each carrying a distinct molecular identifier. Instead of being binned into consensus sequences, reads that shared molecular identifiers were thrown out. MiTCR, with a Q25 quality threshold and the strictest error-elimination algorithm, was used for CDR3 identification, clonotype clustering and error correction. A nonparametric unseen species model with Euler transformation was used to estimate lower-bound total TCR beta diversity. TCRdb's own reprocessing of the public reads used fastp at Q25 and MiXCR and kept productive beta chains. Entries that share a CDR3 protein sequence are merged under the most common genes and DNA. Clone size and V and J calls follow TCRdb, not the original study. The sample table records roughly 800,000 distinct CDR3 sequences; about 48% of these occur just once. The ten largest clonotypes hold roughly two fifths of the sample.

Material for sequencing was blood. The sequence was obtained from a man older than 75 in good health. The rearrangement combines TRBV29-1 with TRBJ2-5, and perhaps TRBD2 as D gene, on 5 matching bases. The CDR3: CSVAQLGGRETQYF. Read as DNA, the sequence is TGCAGCGTTGCTCAACTAGGAGGCCGAGAGACCCAGTACTTC.